This T cell receptor beta chain was documented in a study of blood T cell repertoires in COVID-19. The protocol was immunoSEQ multiplex PCR, while the TCRdb copy is restricted to in-frame clones and leaves out a portion. Among fewer than 300,000 clones listed, over 75% were seen once. With V trimmed by 1 base and J by 4 bases, 2 bases remained unmatched. The CDR3 contains 15 residues. CDR1 LNHDA and CDR2 SQIVND come from the germline V gene (reference sequence). The chain recombines TRBV19 with TRBJ2-1, with TRBD2 matching over 9 bases. The sequencing sample was made of peripheral blood. The clonotype comes from a human donor in a cohort sampled during active COVID-19. The CDR3 DNA reads TGTGCCAGTAGTATAGCTAGCGGGAATTACAATGAGCAGTTCTTC. Its protein is CASSIASGNYNEQFF.